This T cell receptor (beta chain) was captured by sequencing in a study of early T cells in non-severe SARS-CoV-2 infection listed by TCRdb under 2021. Concerning the study at large: TCR sequencing used bulk RNA from unsorted whole blood, so alpha and beta chains could not be paired. The research as a whole found: Matching against VDJdb was skewed toward anti-spike CD8 responses, likely underestimated virus-specific expansions, and missed private and CD4 specificities.

The CDR3 sequence holds 13 residues, the cysteine and phenylalanine included. The read is trimmed to its CDR3 DNA, 39 bases read in frame from base 1. CDR1 and CDR2 were assigned from the germline V gene as MNHEY and SVGAGI. Germline trimming: 5 bases from V, 5 bases from J; junction bases outside gene matches: 5. This was a case-control study nested in a cohort of healthcare workers in London, UK, who had nasopharyngeal swab PCR tests and blood samples taken every week. Healthcare workers were enrolled in the week of the UK lockdown, from 23 to 31 March 2020, and were followed every week for up to roughly 15 weeks. This clonotype was recorded only once. Its specific antigen is unknown. The input lacks base qualities; no much larger clone sits a single base away. Evidence from one read is weak. Library preparation was by 5' RACE. TCRdb shows the sequencer as NextSeq 500. In the TCR library protocol, unique molecular identifiers were attached to individual cDNA molecules to correct for PCR bias and sequencing error. TCR alpha and beta chains were both sequenced, and the abundances of alpha and beta sequences in each sample were closely correlated with each other. In the source study's methods: Decombinator V4 was used to annotate TCR sequences for V gene, J gene and CDR3. Expanded TCRs were defined as changing significantly between any two time points under a Poisson model with p below 0.0001. TCR abundances were normalised to the total number of TCRs sequenced in each sample and reported as counts per million. MAIT TCRs were defined by TRAV1-2 paired with TRAJ12, TRAJ20 or TRAJ33, and iNKT TCRs by TRAV10 paired with TRAJ18. VDJdb, accessed on 1 November 2021, was searched for TCRs annotated for CMV, EBV and SARS-CoV-2, and TCRs annotated for more than one antigen were excluded. TCRdb reworked the public reads: Q25 trimming with fastp, MiXCR clone assembly, productive beta chains retained. Merged by CDR3 protein, the rows form single entries marked with the most common genes and DNA. TCRdb, not the original authors, processed these V and J calls. The sample data list 55,000 to 75,000 distinct CDR3 sequences, and more than 8.5% of these were observed just once. 15% to 19% of the sample goes to the ten largest clones.

The clonotype comes from an adult who was a healthcare worker with PCR-confirmed SARS-CoV-2 infection or an uninfected control (not recorded which). The sample was whole blood, taken at baseline. The chain links TRBV6-5 with TRBJ1-1; TRBD1 agrees with 7 junctional bases. The DNA sequence is given as TGTGCCAGCAGTCTAGGGGGCAGGACTGAAGCTTTCTTT. This gives the protein CASSLGGRTEAFF.